A single sample gave rise to the 30 T cell receptor beta chains below, sequenced in a study of Tregs in tolerant kidney transplant recipients. The data were produced by immunoSEQ multiplex PCR, yet TCRdb's version contains in-frame clones alone and is incomplete. The repertoire holds roughly 68,000 clones, with 80% to 85% as singletons. Sequenced: CD4+ T cells from blood. The receptors originated from a human donor in good health.

CDR3 DNA sequence: TGCACCAGCAGCCAAGGGCGGAGCGAGCAGTACTTC. Protein product: CTSSQGRSEQYF. The V gene is TRBV1, the J gene TRBJ2-7; the D call of TRBD2 is as the table states it, not checked on the DNA. TRBV1 represents a pseudogene. The CDR3 is 12 amino acids.

V is TRBV30 and J is TRBJ2-7, with 9 bases lining up with TRBD1. Germline-derived CDR1 and CDR2 are GTSNPN and SVGIG (reference sequence). This CDR3 region has 14 residues. V shed 5 bases, J shed 5 bases, and the junction held 10 bases outside the gene matches. CDR3 residues: CAWGVGTGWNEQYF. The DNA of the CDR3 is TGTGCCTGGGGCGTGGGGACAGGGTGGAACGAGCAGTACTTC.

The rearrangement links TRBV9 to TRBJ2-7; 11 bases align to TRBD1. This CDR3 contains 15 residues. CDR1 and CDR2 from the germline V gene are SGDLS and YYNGEE. V lost 4 bases and J lost 2; bases outside the gene matches: 5. As DNA, the CDR3 is TGTGCCAGCAGCCGCGGGGGACAGGGGGCCTACGAGCAGTACTTC. Its protein is CASSRGGQGAYEQYF.

This clone was counted a few times. The chain links TRBV10-3 to TRBJ2-7; 7 bases agree with TRBD1. The junction had 3 bases not matched to a gene; V was cut back by 10 bases and J by 0 bases. The CDR3 extends over 12 amino acids. CDR1 and CDR2 from the germline V gene are ENHRY and SYGVKD. The CDR3 loop is CATQGTSYEQYF. The CDR3 DNA reads as TGTGCCACACAGGGGACCTCCTACGAGCAGTACTTC.

The chain employs TRBV19 and TRBJ1-6, with D perhaps TRBD1 (6 bases). V lost 9 bases and J 7 bases, leaving 13 bases between the germline ends. In germline, CDR1 is LNHDA, CDR2 SQIVND (reference sequence). CDR3 length equals 13 residues. CDR3 residues: CASGQLRNSPLHF. The CDR3, as DNA: TGTGCCAGCGGACAGCTTAGAAATTCACCCCTCCACTTT.

The chain joins TRBV6-5 to TRBJ2-7, with 12 bases matching TRBD1. The V and J ends lost 10 bases and 6 bases, in that order; junction bases with no gene match: 10. The CDR3 loop spans 14 amino acids. Germline V gene lookup returns CDR1 MNHEY and CDR2 SVGAGI. This CDR3 is CATNPGQGALEQYF. The CDR3, as DNA: TGTGCCACGAATCCGGGACAGGGGGCGCTCGAGCAGTACTTC.

The chain uses TRBV28 and TRBJ2-6; TRBD2 aligns across 7 bases. V was pared by 6 bases and J by 0 bases, with 11 bases of the junction left unmatched. Per germline, CDR1 MDHEN and CDR2 SYDVKM. The CDR3 covers 18 residues. In DNA form, the CDR3 reads TGTGCCAGCAGGCCCACCCTAGCGGAAGACTCTGGGGCCAACGTCCTGACTTTC. Translation gives CASRPTLAEDSGANVLTF.

J is TRBJ2-3 and V is TRBV18; D unresolved. The CDR3 loop spans 13 amino acids. Deletions cut 2 bases from V and 1 base from J, with 4 bases between. Germline CDR1 KGHSH, CDR2 LQKENI. CDR3 DNA: TGTGCCAGCTCACCAGGGGGCACAGATACGCAGTATTTT. Encoded protein: CASSPGGTDTQYF.

The V and J genes are TRBV18 and TRBJ2-7; TRBD2 might be the D (5 bases). Trimming left V 0 bases short and J 3 bases short, with 9 bases between. From germline, CDR1 is KGHSH and CDR2 LQKENI. The CDR3 has 14 residues. The CDR3 region is CASSPPGRGYEQYF. CDR3 DNA sequence: TGTGCCAGCTCACCACCCGGACGGGGCTACGAGCAGTACTTC.

The CDR3 is CASSFRSGTEAFF. The DNA for the CDR3 is TGTGCCAGCAGTTTCAGATCGGGCACTGAAGCTTTCTTT. The V gene is TRBV27, the J gene TRBJ1-1; D not resolved. Germline assignment: CDR1 MNHEY and CDR2 SMNVEV (reference sequence). The CDR3 totals 13 residues. Trimming stripped 3 bases from V and 4 bases from J, with 9 bases between.

This sequence joins TRBV11-3 and TRBJ2-5; TRBD1 matches 9 bases. Germline V gene sequence: CDR1 SGHNT, CDR2 YENEEA. This CDR3 comprises 16 residues. V lost 5 bases, J lost 1 base, and 8 bases stayed unmatched. As DNA, the CDR3 is TGTGCCAGCAGCACCCCCGGGACAGGGACCCAAGAGACCCAGTACTTC. Its translation: CASSTPGTGTQETQYF.

The gene calls are TRBV18 and TRBJ2-3, with TRBD1 matching over 12 bases. V shed 3 bases, J shed 4 bases, and the junction held 2 bases outside the gene matches. The CDR3 runs to 15 residues. CDR1 and CDR2 (germline): KGHSH, LQKENI. The CDR3 reads CASSPGTGGADTQYF. The CDR3 DNA is TGTGCCAGCTCACCTGGGACAGGGGGCGCAGATACGCAGTATTTT.

This rearrangement joins TRBV20-1 to TRBJ2-3; no clear D. V was pared by 1 base and J by 9 bases, with 5 bases between. The CDR3 covers 10 residues. The germline V gene encodes CDR1 DFQATT and CDR2 SNEGSKA (reference sequence). The CDR3 nucleotides read TGCAGTGCTAGAGGGGCAACGCAGTATTTT. This sequence encodes CSARGATQYF.

V usage is TRBV7-9 and J usage is TRBJ2-1; 9 positions match TRBD2. Trimming removed 1 base from V and 5 bases from J; junction bases left unmatched: 12. The CDR3 loop spans 18 amino acids. Germline V lookup: CDR1 SEHNR, CDR2 FQNEAQ (reference sequence). The CDR3 region has the DNA TGTGCCAGCAGCTTAGAGTTTGGTAGCGGGAGAGCGGACAATGAGCAGTTCTTC. It codes for CASSLEFGSGRADNEQFF.

Points on this clone: Other DNA sequences from this sample encode an identical CDR3 as well. This chain links TRBV15 with TRBJ2-2; D is perhaps TRBD2 (5 bases). Germline CDR1 reads LNHNV; CDR2 reads YYDKDF (reference sequence). The CDR3 is 14 amino acids. V dropped 6 bases and J dropped 6 bases, with 14 bases sitting between them. CDR3 in DNA: TGTGCCACCAGGGACCGGGGAACCCCCGGGGAGCTGTTTTTT. Translating it yields CATRDRGTPGELFF.

The J gene is TRBJ1-1, the V gene TRBV11-2; D ambiguous. Trimming stripped 2 bases from V and 0 bases from J, with 7 bases between. The CDR3 spans 14 residues. The V gene's germline CDR1 is SGHAT and CDR2 FQNNGV. The CDR3 loop is CASSLRRMNTEAFF. CDR3 sequence (DNA): TGTGCCAGCAGCTTACGCCGCATGAACACTGAAGCTTTCTTT.

V and J are TRBV27 and TRBJ1-2; 7 bases are shared with TRBD1. The CDR3 spans 15 residues. The germline V gene encodes CDR1 MNHEY and CDR2 SMNVEV (reference sequence). V trimming: 5 bases; J trimming: 7 bases; junction bases outside the gene matches: 13. The CDR3 DNA is TGTGCCAGCAGTCGGATAGGGGACAGTCCGTTTGGCTACACCTTC. Encoded protein: CASSRIGDSPFGYTF.

The chain couples TRBV11-1 to TRBJ2-7; 7 bases line up with TRBD1. This CDR3 has 14 amino acids. The V gene's germline CDR1 is SGHAT and CDR2 FQDESV (reference sequence). V shed 1 base and J 5 bases; nucleotides not matched to a gene: 5. The CDR3 spells CASSLEQGSDEQYF. As DNA, the CDR3 is TGTGCCAGCAGCTTAGAACAGGGGTCAGACGAGCAGTACTTC.

The V call is TRBV28, the J call TRBJ1-2, with 9 bases matching TRBD1. Per germline, CDR1 MDHEN and CDR2 SYDVKM. CDR3 length equals 15 residues. J gave up 1 base and V 8 bases, and 8 bases lay outside the gene matches. The DNA of the CDR3 is TGTGCCAGCGGCCCGGGACAGGGATATAACTATGGCTACACCTTC. Amino acids: CASGPGQGYNYGYTF.

This sequence joins TRBV2 and TRBJ1-5; 7 positions match TRBD1. This CDR3 is 13 amino acids long. Germline V gene lookup returns CDR1 SNHLY and CDR2 FYNNEI. V trimming: 6 bases; J trimming: 5 bases; junction bases outside the gene matches: 4. CDR3 in DNA: TGTGCCAGCAGCGAGGGGGCGGATCAGCCCCAGCATTTT. It translates to CASSEGADQPQHF. Based on the CDR3 plus reference TRBV2 and TRBJ1-5, the full variable domain is EPEVTQTPSHQVTQMGQEVILRCVPISNHLYFYWYRQILGQKVEFLVSFYNNEISEKSEIFDDQFSVERPDGSNFTLKIRSTKLEDSAMYFCASSEGADQPQHFGDGTRLSIL.

J is TRBJ1-6 and V is TRBV10-3; 11 nucleotides match TRBD1. The J segment lost 9 bases and the V segment lost 7 bases, leaving 8 bases of the junction unmatched. Per the germline V gene, CDR1 is ENHRY and CDR2 is SYGVKD. The CDR3 spans 15 residues. The CDR3 loop is CAIKGQGAVGSPLHF. CDR3 DNA: TGTGCCATCAAAGGACAGGGGGCTGTGGGTTCACCCCTCCACTTT.

The V gene is TRBV5-1, the J gene TRBJ2-7, with TRBD1 matching 9 bases. Germline V lookup: CDR1 SGHRS, CDR2 YFSETQ. V lost 0 bases and J lost 3; bases outside the gene matches: 4. The CDR3 has 15 amino acids. CDR3 protein: CASSLEGTGRYEQYF. The CDR3 DNA is TGCGCCAGCAGCTTGGAAGGGACAGGGCGCTACGAGCAGTACTTC.

The chain joins TRBV7-2 to TRBJ2-7; D is perhaps TRBD1 or TRBD2 (6 bases each). V lost 3 bases and J lost 6, with 15 bases in between. The CDR3 contains 14 residues. Germline values: CDR1 SGHTA, CDR2 FQGNSA. Written as DNA, the CDR3 is TGTGCCAGCAGCTTCGTGACACAGGGAGGCGAGCAGTACTTC. Its translation: CASSFVTQGGEQYF.

The CDR3 protein is CASSQSAPGELFF. The CDR3 DNA sequence: TGCGCCAGCAGCCAGTCAGCACCCGGGGAGCTGTTTTTT. This chain joins TRBV4-3 and TRBJ2-2; D gene ambiguous. V lost 3 bases to trimming and J lost 6 bases, with 8 bases between them. This CDR3 is built from 13 residues. Germline lookup yields CDR1 LGHNA and CDR2 YSLEER.

This chain links TRBV12-5 with TRBJ2-5; 8 positions match TRBD1. The CDR3 sequence is 15 residues long. V was pared by 4 bases and J by 0 bases, with 4 bases of the junction left unmatched. Germline V gives CDR1 LGHNT, CDR2 FRNRAP. This CDR3 reads CASGWGQANQETQYF. The CDR3 nucleotides are TGTGCTAGTGGTTGGGGACAGGCGAACCAAGAGACCCAGTACTTC.

This clone has a handful of counts. V and J are TRBV29-1 and TRBJ1-1; 9 bases are a match to TRBD1. Germline-derived CDR1 and CDR2 are SQVTM and ANQGSEA. The CDR3 length is 12 residues. V shed 6 bases and J 4 bases; nucleotides not matched to a gene: 3. The CDR3 DNA sequence: TGCAGCGTCGGGACAGGGTTCACTGAAGCTTTCTTT. Amino acids: CSVGTGFTEAFF.

This chain connects TRBV19 to TRBJ2-3; 10 bases map to TRBD2. With 3 bases clipped from V and 2 bases from J, the junction kept 5 bases outside the gene matches. Looked up from germline, CDR1 is LNHDA and CDR2 is SQIVND (reference sequence). CDR3 size: 16 residues. DNA of the CDR3: TGTGCCAGTAGTATCGGACTAGCGGAACACACAGATACGCAGTATTTT. This codes for CASSIGLAEHTDTQYF.

Only one count was recorded for this clone. The CDR3 bases are TGTGCCAGCAGCTTTTCCTACAATGAGCAGTTCTTC. It encodes CASSFSYNEQFF. This sequence joins TRBV7-9 and TRBJ2-1; D not certain. The germline gives CDR1 SEHNR, CDR2 FQNEAQ (reference sequence). This CDR3 comprises 12 residues. Trimming removed 3 bases at V and 1 base at J, with 1 base between. Variable domain in full (rest from reference TRBV7-9 and TRBJ2-1): DTGVSQNPRHKITKRGQNVTFRCDPISEHNRLYWYRQTLGQGPEFLTYFQNEAQLEKSRLLSDRFSAERPKGSFSTLEIQRTEQGDSAMYLCASSFSYNEQFFGPGTRLTVL.

The chain uses TRBV15 and TRBJ2-5; 8 nucleotides agree with TRBD2. The J call may be in error: the DNA end matches TRBJ2-7 better. Per the germline V gene, CDR1 is LNHNV and CDR2 is YYDKDF (reference sequence). The CDR3 runs to 17 residues. The CDR3 nucleotides read TGTGCCACCAGCAGGACCTCAGCCGGGACTAGGGGCTACGAGCAGTACTTC. Protein: CATSRTSAGTRGYEQYF.

The chain is built from TRBV6-1 and TRBJ2-5, with a possible D match to TRBD2 (6 bases). V gave up 5 bases and J gave up 5 bases, with 18 bases separating them. The CDR3 is 15 residues long. Germline V gene lookup returns CDR1 MNHNS and CDR2 SASEGT. CDR3 loop: CASSPGTFTLETQYF. CDR3 sequence (DNA): TGTGCCAGCAGTCCGGGGACTTTCACTTTGGAGACCCAGTACTTC.